This T cell receptor (beta chain) was captured by sequencing in a study of T cell responses to AZD1222 COVID-19 vaccine. Measured with immunoSEQ multiplex PCR; TCRdb has only the in-frame clones, and not every one. Of approximately 120,000 clones listed, 80% to 95% were seen once; the top ten hold approximately 3.4%. CDR3 length equals 11 residues. Germline-derived CDR1 and CDR2 are KGHDR and SFDVKD. The V end was cut by 8 bases, the J end by 6 bases, with 7 bases between. This TCR was sampled from an adult in good health. This chain links TRBV24-1 with TRBJ2-1; possibly TRBD2 for D (5 bases). Sequences were derived from peripheral blood, sampled on day 0 of AZD1222 vaccination. CDR3 residues: CATTRGNEQFF. The CDR3, as DNA: TGTGCCACCACCCGGGGCAATGAGCAGTTCTTC.